The clone carrying this TCR beta chain appeared a few times. The data originate from a study of cytomegalovirus exposure and HLA in healthy donors. The PCR made use of 60 Vbeta and 13 Jbeta primers. Data came from immunoSEQ multiplex PCR; TCRdb stores just in-frame clones and leaves some out. The table shows about 34,000 clones, with 65% to 75% occurring only once. The receptor was derived from a middle-aged man in good health and CMV-seropositive. The sample was PBMCs.

CDR3 in amino acids: CASTQSGGLDYGYTF. CDR3 sequence (DNA): TGTGCCAGTACCCAAAGCGGGGGACTAGACTATGGCTACACCTTC. This rearrangement joins TRBV19 to TRBJ1-2; D possibly corresponds to TRBD1 (5 bases). V lost 7 bases and J lost 3, with 18 bases in between. From germline, CDR1 is LNHDA and CDR2 SQIVND (reference sequence). The CDR3 totals 15 residues.